These T cell receptor beta chains were read from a single sample in a study of response to subunit inactivated influenza vaccine. From the RT-PCR reads, TCRdb called clonotypes with MiXCR, one entry per CDR3 protein. The sample contains approximately 290,000 distinct CDR3 sequences, over 20% of which appear only once. This sample comprised PBMCs from blood, obtained less than 22 months after vaccination. These receptors were collected from a man aged 45 to 75 who received an inactivated influenza vaccine. CDR3s include the opening cysteine and the closing phenylalanine or tryptophan. A D gene is named only where the DNA matches it firmly. Size tells how often a clone was seen (once, few, many) or the class of an expanded clone, and some rows leave it out.

d_call j_call cdr3_length v_call clone_size cdr3_nt cdr3_aa
. TRBJ2-5 13 TRBV4-3 few TGCGCCAGCAGCCAAGACACAAAAGCGACCCAGTACTTC CASSQDTKATQYF
TRBD1 TRBJ1-2 16 TRBV6-2/TRBV6-3 few TGTGCCAGCAGTACGTCCGGGACAGGGGGCGCATTTGGCTACACCTTC CASSTSGTGGAFGYTF
TRBD1 TRBJ1-5 17 TRBV4-1 . TGCGCCAGCAGCCAAGACAGGGGGGCGCGTGGCAATCAGCCCCAGCATTTT CASSQDRGARGNQPQHF
. TRBJ1-2 14 TRBV10-3 many TGTGCCACGCAACCCCAGTTCGCCCACTATGGCTACACCTTC CATQPQFAHYGYTF
. TRBJ1-6 14 TRBV5-4 . TGTGCCAGCAGCCCGGCTGAGAGGGGTTCACCCCTCCACTTT CASSPAERGSPLHF
. TRBJ2-7 12 TRBV18 . TGTGCCAGCTCACCACGGGGGTCCGAGCAGTACTTC CASSPRGSEQYF
TRBD2 TRBJ2-3 16 TRBV4-1 . TGCGCCAGCAGCCAGGGGATAGCGGGGAGCACAGATACGCAGTATTTT CASSQGIAGSTDTQYF
TRBD2 TRBJ2-1 15 TRBV9 . TGTGCCAGCAGCCGTGCCGGGACTAGCAACAATGAGCAGTTCTTC CASSRAGTSNNEQFF
. TRBJ1-1 13 TRBV18 . TGTGCCAGCTCACCAGGGCAACGAACTGAAGCTTTCTTT CASSPGQRTEAFF
. TRBJ1-2 15 TRBV2 many TGTGCCAGCAGTGAAGTTCCAGCCACTAACTATGGCTACACCTTC CASSEVPATNYGYTF
. TRBJ2-1 16 TRBV28 few TGTGCCAGCAGTTTTATCTACGGGGGCTCCTACAATGAGCAGTTCTTC CASSFIYGGSYNEQFF
. TRBJ2-3 17 TRBV7-9 few TGTGCCAGCAGCTTACCCCGTACAGGGTCAAGAACAGATACGCAGTATTTT CASSLPRTGSRTDTQYF
. TRBJ2-3 11 TRBV7-9 . TGTGCCAGCACACCCACAGATACGCAGTATTTT CASTPTDTQYF
. TRBJ2-2 12 TRBV29-1 few TGCAGCGCCAAAGCGGGTTCCGGGGAGCTGTTTTTT CSAKAGSGELFF
TRBD1 TRBJ1-2 11 TRBV20-1 few TGCAGTGCTCCCACAGGGGTTGGCTACACCTTC CSAPTGVGYTF
. TRBJ2-7 17 TRBV24-1 . TGTGCCACCAGTGATTGGCCCTCTAGGACGGATACCTACGAGCAGTACTTC CATSDWPSRTDTYEQYF
. TRBJ1-5 13 TRBV6-1 few TGTGCCAGCAGCAAGGGTATCAATCAGCCCCAGCATTTT CASSKGINQPQHF
TRBD2 TRBJ2-5 17 TRBV20-1 few TGCAGTGCTAGAGTCGGACTAGGGACCCTCTGGGGAGAGACCCAGTACTTC CSARVGLGTLWGETQYF
TRBD2 TRBJ2-1 15 TRBV7-8 . TGTGCCAGCAGCTTACTAGCGGGAGATTCGGGTGAGCAGTTCTTC CASSLLAGDSGEQFF
. TRBJ2-3 14 TRBV7-2 . TGTGCCAGCAGCTTAGGGCTGCCCCCCGATACGCAGTATTTT CASSLGLPPDTQYF
. TRBJ2-7 15 TRBV12-3/TRBV12-4 . TGTGCCAGCAGTTTAATGGAGGGGAGCTCCTACGAGCAGTACTTC CASSLMEGSSYEQYF
TRBD2 TRBJ2-1 14 TRBV27 few TGTGCCAGCAGTTTATTTCCTAGCGGGAGTGTGGAGTTCTTC CASSLFPSGSVEFF